These 5 T cell receptor beta chains share one sample of origin, sequenced in a study of glioma-infiltrating T cells after dendritic cell vaccination (dated by TCRdb to about 2016). Library prep was done by the immunoSEQ multiplex PCR assay. Drawn from immuneACCESS, this table holds only the in-frame rearrangements with V and J called that TCRdb kept. Clones are partly lost; checked studies trace under half to an unresolved V gene and leave the rest unexplained. This sample comprises tens of thousands of clones, 90% of them detected only once. The ten top clones hold roughly 2% of the sample. The specimen was blood, collected before dendritic cell vaccination. These TCRs come from a human donor with glioblastoma.

V and J are TRBV5-4 and TRBJ1-1; 7 bases are a match to TRBD1. Trimming removed 4 bases from V and 6 bases from J; junction bases left unmatched: 6. Germline V gene data show CDR1 as SGHNT and CDR2 as YYREEE (reference sequence). The CDR3 spans 13 residues. CDR3 in amino acids: CASSIDRASEAFF. In nucleotides, the CDR3 is TGTGCCAGCAGCATAGACAGGGCGTCTGAAGCTTTCTTT.

The V call is TRBV7-8, the J call TRBJ2-7; TRBD1 agrees at 11 bases. Trimming at V came to 6 bases and at J to 3 bases, leaving 4 bases not matched to a gene. Germline V lookup: CDR1 SGHVS, CDR2 FQNEAQ. The CDR3 is 14 residues long. CDR3 coding DNA: TGTGCCAGCAGTAAAGGGACAGGGGGCTACGAGCAGTACTTC. Amino acids: CASSKGTGGYEQYF.

V and J are TRBV4-1 and TRBJ2-3; 8 positions match TRBD2. This CDR3 spans 15 amino acids. Germline CDR1 is MGHRA and CDR2 is YSYEKL. V dropped 1 base and J dropped 2; count of bases not matched to a gene: 2. CDR3: CASSQVSGVTDTQYF. DNA for the CDR3: TGCGCCAGCAGCCAAGTTAGCGGGGTCACAGATACGCAGTATTTT.

The CDR3 loop is CASSKQGVGTDTQYF. The CDR3 DNA reads TGTGCCAGCAGCAAACAGGGCGTCGGCACAGATACGCAGTATTTT. The chain couples TRBV7-2 to TRBJ2-3, with D tentatively TRBD1 (6 bases). V lost 5 bases and J 1 base, leaving 13 bases between the germline ends. The CDR3 has 15 amino acids. CDR1 is SGHTA and CDR2 is FQGNSA in the germline V gene.

The chain joins TRBV6-1 to TRBJ2-3, with 7 bases that match TRBD2. CDR3 length equals 16 residues. Germline CDR1 is MNHNS and CDR2 is SASEGT. V trimming: 6 bases; J trimming: 2 bases; junction bases outside the gene matches: 11. The DNA for the CDR3 is TGTGCCAGCAGGGAAACACACGGGACTAACACAGATACGCAGTATTTT. The encoded protein is CASRETHGTNTDTQYF.